One and the same sample provided the 29 T cell receptor beta chains below, sequenced in a study of beta chain features in type 1 diabetes. Expressed TCRB transcripts were sequenced after all isolated RNA was converted to cDNA. Here immunoSEQ multiplex PCR was the method, and the copy in TCRdb shows in-frame clones only, minus some. The sample contains about 930,000 clones, about a sixth of which appear only once. The sample was naive CD4+ T cells from blood. The receptors come from a woman aged 18-29 years in good health.

This clone was seen only a few times. This rearrangement joins TRBV5-1 to TRBJ2-5; D not resolved. The length of the CDR3 is 13 residues. In germline, CDR1 is SGHRS, CDR2 YFSETQ. Trimming pared 4 bases from V and 5 bases from J, leaving 12 bases between. As DNA, the CDR3 is TGCGCCAGCAGCCTGGGCACGTCGGAGACCCAGTACTTC. Translation: CASSLGTSETQYF.

The sample holds a few counts of this clone. The gene calls are TRBV20-1 and TRBJ2-5; no clear D gene. The CDR3 has 11 amino acids. Germline CDR1 reads DFQATT; CDR2 reads SNEGSKA (reference sequence). V was shortened by 5 bases and J by 7 bases, with 11 bases between the two germline ends. CDR3: CSAWGVGTQYF. CDR3 sequence (DNA): TGCAGTGCTTGGGGTGTCGGGACCCAGTACTTC.

CDR3 bases: TGTGCCAGCAGTCGGGGGTCGGGCGTGCAGTACTTC. It translates to CASSRGSGVQYF. This chain uses TRBV6-6 with TRBJ2-7, with D perhaps matching TRBD2 (6 bases). The CDR3 totals 12 residues. The germline gives CDR1 MNHNY, CDR2 SVGAGI (reference sequence). Trimming stripped 5 bases from V and 9 bases from J, with 14 bases between.

This clone has more than one count but fewer than ten. The V call is TRBV11-1, the J call TRBJ2-7; D ambiguous. CDR1 and CDR2 (germline): SGHAT, FQDESV (reference sequence). With 2 bases removed from V and 6 bases from J, the gap between germline ends came to 14 bases. The CDR3 has 14 residues. The CDR3 DNA sequence: TGTGCCAGCAGCTTACGGCCAGGCCGTCGCGAGCAGTACTTC. Protein: CASSLRPGRREQYF.

The J gene is TRBJ2-3, the V gene TRBV4-3; TRBD1 matches 7 bases. The ends lost 3 bases at V and 4 bases at J; junction bases unmatched: 4. The germline V gene has CDR1 LGHNA and CDR2 YSLEER. There are 14 residues in the CDR3. The CDR3 DNA follows: TGCGCCAGCAGCCAGCAGGGGGAATCAGATACGCAGTATTTT. Its translation is CASSQQGESDTQYF.

The V and J genes are TRBV6-5 and TRBJ1-3; D ambiguous. CDR3 length: 12 amino acids. The V gene's germline CDR1 is MNHEY and CDR2 SVGAGI. With 7 bases removed from V and 3 bases from J, the gap between germline ends came to 7 bases. The CDR3 is CASTGRGNTIYF. The CDR3 nucleotides read TGTGCCAGCACCGGACGTGGAAACACCATATATTTT.

The chain carries TRBV18 and TRBJ2-2; the D gene is possibly TRBD1 (5 bases). V lost 6 bases and J 1 base, leaving 12 bases between the germline ends. The CDR3 has 15 amino acids. Germline CDR1 reads KGHSH; CDR2 reads LQKENI. CDR3 sequence: CASSETELNTGELFF. CDR3 DNA: TGTGCCAGCTCCGAGACAGAATTGAACACCGGGGAGCTGTTTTTT.

This chain uses TRBV7-3 with TRBJ2-7; D is possibly TRBD1 (5 bases). CDR1 SGHTA and CDR2 FQGTGA come from the germline V gene. V was trimmed by 2 bases and J by 6 bases, leaving 11 bases between them. This CDR3 is 13 amino acids long. The CDR3: CASSLDRSSEQYF. The CDR3 DNA is TGTGCCAGCAGCTTAGACAGAAGTAGCGAGCAGTACTTC. Full variable domain (rest looked up from reference TRBV7-3 and TRBJ2-7): GAGVSQTPSNKVTEKGKYVELRCDPISGHTALYWYRQSLGQGPEFLIYFQGTGAADDSGLPNDRFFAVRPEGSVSTLKIQRTERGDSAVYLCASSLDRSSEQYFGPGTRLTVT.

The rearrangement uses TRBV7-8 and TRBJ1-1; the match to TRBD1 covers 7 bases. Germline-derived CDR1 and CDR2 are SGHVS and FQNEAQ. CDR3 length: 15 residues. V shed 5 bases and J 4 bases; nucleotides not matched to a gene: 10. The CDR3 region is CASSPQGGPGTEAFF. The CDR3 DNA reads as TGTGCCAGCAGCCCTCAGGGGGGCCCGGGCACTGAAGCTTTCTTT.

This clone came up a few times. This chain uses TRBV19 with TRBJ2-2; unclear D gene. The CDR3 runs to 12 residues. Per germline, CDR1 LNHDA and CDR2 SQIVND (reference sequence). With 8 bases removed from V and 5 bases from J, the gap between germline ends came to 9 bases. CDR3 region: CASHFVTGELFF. CDR3 sequence (DNA): TGTGCCAGTCATTTTGTGACCGGGGAGCTGTTTTTT.

This clone was seen more than once but under ten times. J is TRBJ2-1 and V is TRBV6-6; D unclear. The CDR3 length is 12 residues. Germline V gene sequence: CDR1 MNHNY, CDR2 SVGAGI (reference sequence). Trimming shortened V by 3 bases and J by 6 bases, and 6 bases separated the two germline ends. CDR3 loop: CASSYVGNEQFF. The DNA of the CDR3 is TGTGCCAGCAGTTATGTGGGCAATGAGCAGTTCTTC.

CDR3 in DNA: TGTGCCAGCAGTCAGGACTTGTTGTCCAGTCAGCCCCAGCATTTT. It codes for CASSQDLLSSQPQHF. This sequence joins TRBV6-1 and TRBJ1-5; unclear D gene. The length of the CDR3 is 15 residues. Germline V CDR1 and CDR2: MNHNS, SASEGT. V was cut by 5 bases and J by 6 bases, with 17 bases left in between.

Regarding this clone: This same CDR3 is encoded by further DNA sequences in the sample. This chain connects TRBV19 to TRBJ2-2, with a possible D match to TRBD2 (5 bases). The germline gives CDR1 LNHDA, CDR2 SQIVND (reference sequence). Between the trimmed V and J ends, which lost 2 bases and 4 bases, there was a span of 5 bases. This CDR3 is built from 13 residues. The CDR3 nucleotides are TGTGCCAGTAGTATACGGGGCACCGGGGAGCTGTTTTTT. Protein sequence: CASSIRGTGELFF. Variable domain in full (rest from reference TRBV19 and TRBJ2-2): DGGITQSPKYLFRKEGQNVTLSCEQNLNHDAMYWYRQDPGQGLRLIYYSQIVNDFQKGDIAEGYSVSREKKESFPLTVTSAQKNPTAFYLCASSIRGTGELFFGEGSRLTVL.

J is TRBJ2-1 and V is TRBV6-5; a weak D match, TRBD2 (5 bases). Trimming stripped 5 bases from V and 8 bases from J, with 13 bases between. Germline V gene lookup returns CDR1 MNHEY and CDR2 SVGAGI. The CDR3 length is 13 residues. CDR3 protein: CASSKLDFHEQFF. Here the CDR3 DNA reads TGTGCCAGCAGTAAACTGGACTTTCATGAGCAGTTCTTC.

This clone was observed a handful of times. V usage is TRBV5-4 and J usage is TRBJ1-1; D is unresolved. Germline CDR1 SGHNT, CDR2 YYREEE (reference sequence). The CDR3 consists of 13 residues. Trimming removed 6 bases at V and 1 base at J, with 10 bases between. The CDR3 sequence is CASTLDGNTEAFF. CDR3 nucleotide sequence: TGTGCCAGCACCCTGGATGGGAACACTGAAGCTTTCTTT.

The CDR3 DNA follows: TGTGCCAGCAGCTTTGCCCAGGGGTCGCGCGAGCAGTACTTC. Its protein product is CASSFAQGSREQYF. The rearrangement joins TRBV11-2 to TRBJ2-7; tentative D call: TRBD1 (6 bases). The CDR3 consists of 14 residues. Trimming took off 3 bases at V and 6 bases at J, with 15 bases between the two ends. Germline V gives CDR1 SGHAT, CDR2 FQNNGV.

This clone has only a few counts. A read error may account for a junction end that differs from germline. The chain links TRBV10-2 to TRBJ1-2; D is unresolved. Germline assignment: CDR1 WSHSY and CDR2 SAAADI. The CDR3 has 13 residues. This CDR3 reads CASGETADYGYTF. Written as DNA, the CDR3 is TGCGCCAGCGGTGAAACAGCGGACTATGGCTACACCTTC.

This clone was seen a few times. The chain combines TRBV28 with TRBJ1-4; D ambiguous. V dropped 3 bases and J dropped 5 bases, with 25 bases sitting between them. The CDR3 covers 19 residues. Germline V gives CDR1 MDHEN, CDR2 SYDVKM. The CDR3 is CASSFGRRGKGGENEKLFF. In nucleotides, the CDR3 is TGTGCCAGCAGTTTCGGTCGACGGGGAAAGGGTGGTGAGAATGAAAAACTGTTTTTT.

This clone showed up just a few times. The chain employs TRBV7-2 and TRBJ2-7; D tentatively fits TRBD1 or TRBD2 (6 bases each). Trimming shortened V by 3 bases and J by 6 bases, and 18 bases separated the two germline ends. Germline CDR1 and CDR2: SGHTA and FQGNSA. The CDR3 has 15 amino acids. The CDR3 DNA reads TGTGCCAGCAGCTTCTCCCCACGGGGGCTGGGCGAGCAGTACTTC. This gives the protein CASSFSPRGLGEQYF.

V usage is TRBV7-6 and J usage is TRBJ2-7, with D hard to call. Germline values: CDR1 SGHVS, CDR2 FNYEAQ. Trimming removed 5 bases from V and 0 bases from J, with 14 bases in between. CDR3 length equals 15 residues. Here the CDR3 DNA reads TGTGCCAGCAGCCCTGTCCAGGACCCCTCCTACGAGCAGTACTTC. Translating it yields CASSPVQDPSYEQYF.

There are a few counts of this clone. V usage is TRBV19 and J usage is TRBJ2-3; D is undetermined. This CDR3 contains 14 residues. The V gene lost 9 bases and the J gene lost 1 base, with 14 bases spanning the gap. Per germline, CDR1 LNHDA and CDR2 SQIVND (reference sequence). The CDR3 sequence: CASQDASRTDTQYF. The CDR3 DNA sequence: TGTGCCAGCCAAGATGCCTCCCGCACAGATACGCAGTATTTT. Based on the CDR3 plus reference TRBV19 and TRBJ2-3, the full variable domain is DGGITQSPKYLFRKEGQNVTLSCEQNLNHDAMYWYRQDPGQGLRLIYYSQIVNDFQKGDIAEGYSVSREKKESFPLTVTSAQKNPTAFYLCASQDASRTDTQYFGPGTRLTVL.

This clone was seen more than once but under ten times. This chain links TRBV28 with TRBJ2-5; D possibly matches TRBD1 or TRBD2 (5 bases each). CDR3 length: 15 residues. Germline V lookup: CDR1 MDHEN, CDR2 SYDVKM. With 6 bases removed from V and 2 bases from J, the gap between germline ends came to 16 bases. CDR3 DNA sequence: TGTGCCAGCAGCTATCTGGGGGTTGGGCAAGAGACCCAGTACTTC. It encodes CASSYLGVGQETQYF.

This clone was found a few times. The V call is TRBV6-5, the J call TRBJ1-4; no firm D call. The CDR3 has 15 amino acids. CDR1 and CDR2 from the germline V gene are MNHEY and SVGAGI. With 0 bases removed from V and 8 bases from J, the gap between germline ends came to 13 bases. CDR3 protein: CASSYSEGRREKLFF. The CDR3 bases are TGTGCCAGCAGTTACTCGGAGGGTCGGAGGGAAAAACTGTTTTTT.

This rearrangement joins TRBV23-1 to TRBJ1-5; D might be TRBD1 (6 bases). TRBV23-1 is known as an ORF, though its function is uncertain. Trimming took 4 bases from V and 4 from J, leaving 20 bases between them. The CDR3 has 17 amino acids. The DNA of the CDR3 is TGCGCCAGCAGTCTTAATAAGTGGCAGGGGACTAATCAGCCCCAGCATTTT. Translated, it gives CASSLNKWQGTNQPQHF.

The chain uses TRBV7-2 and TRBJ1-3, with 10 positions matching TRBD1. The CDR3 has 15 amino acids. Germline CDR1 is SGHTA and CDR2 is FQGNSA. V was pared by 5 bases and J by 4 bases, with 5 bases of the junction left unmatched. The CDR3 loop reads CASSRRTGGGNTIYF. The CDR3, as DNA: TGTGCCAGCAGCAGACGGACAGGGGGAGGAAACACCATATATTTT.

The chain carries TRBV2 and TRBJ2-3; the D gene could be TRBD1 or TRBD2 (5 bases each). Germline-derived CDR1 and CDR2 are SNHLY and FYNNEI. Trimming removed 3 bases from V and 0 bases from J, with 13 bases in between. The CDR3 has 16 amino acids. The CDR3 here is CASSDGTESSTDTQYF. The CDR3 DNA reads TGTGCCAGCAGTGACGGGACGGAGAGTAGCACAGATACGCAGTATTTT.

This chain connects TRBV2 to TRBJ2-5; 11 positions match TRBD1. Germline-derived CDR1 and CDR2 are SNHLY and FYNNEI. V was clipped by 1 base and J by 3 bases; unmatched bases: 4. The CDR3 runs 16 residues. The CDR3 DNA sequence: TGTGCCAGCAGTGAAGGGACAGGGGGCTCCAAAGAGACCCAGTACTTC. This codes for CASSEGTGGSKETQYF.

On this clone: The same CDR3 can be traced to other DNA sequences in this sample. The CDR3 sequence: CASKGEETQYF. The CDR3 nucleotides read TGCGCCAGCAAGGGGGAGGAGACCCAGTACTTC. This chain connects TRBV5-1 to TRBJ2-5; tentatively, D is TRBD1 (6 bases). The V end lost 6 bases, the J end lost 5 bases, and 8 bases lay between the germline ends. This CDR3 comprises 11 residues. The V gene's germline CDR1 is SGHRS and CDR2 YFSETQ.

This clone was found a few times. CDR3 region: CASSLAGRYNEQFF. The DNA of the CDR3 is TGTGCCAGCAGCTTAGCGGGGCGTTACAATGAGCAGTTCTTC. This chain uses TRBV5-6 with TRBJ2-1; TRBD2 aligns across 7 bases. V shed 2 bases and J 4 bases; nucleotides not matched to a gene: 3. The germline CDR1 and CDR2 sequences are SGHDT and YYEEEE. The CDR3 sequence is 14 residues long. Complete variable domain (other parts from reference TRBV5-6 and TRBJ2-1): DAGVTQSPTHLIKTRGQQVTLRCSPKSGHDTVSWYQQALGQGPQFIFQYYEEEERQRGNFPDRFSGHQFPNYSSELNVNALLLGDSALYLCASSLAGRYNEQFFGPGTRLTVL.